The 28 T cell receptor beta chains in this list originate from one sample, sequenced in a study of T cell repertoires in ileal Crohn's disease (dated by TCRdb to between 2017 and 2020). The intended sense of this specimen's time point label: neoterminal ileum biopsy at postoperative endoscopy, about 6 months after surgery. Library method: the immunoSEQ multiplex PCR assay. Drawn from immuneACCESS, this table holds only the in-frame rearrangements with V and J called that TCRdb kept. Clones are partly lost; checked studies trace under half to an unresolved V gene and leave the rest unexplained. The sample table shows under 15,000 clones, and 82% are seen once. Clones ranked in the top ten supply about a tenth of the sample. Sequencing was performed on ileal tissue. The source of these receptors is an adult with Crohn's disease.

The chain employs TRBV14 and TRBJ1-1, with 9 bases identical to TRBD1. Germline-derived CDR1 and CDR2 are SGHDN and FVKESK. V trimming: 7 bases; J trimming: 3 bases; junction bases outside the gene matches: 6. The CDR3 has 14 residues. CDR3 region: CASKGTGWDTEAFF. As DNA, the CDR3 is TGTGCCAGCAAAGGGACAGGGTGGGACACTGAAGCTTTCTTT.

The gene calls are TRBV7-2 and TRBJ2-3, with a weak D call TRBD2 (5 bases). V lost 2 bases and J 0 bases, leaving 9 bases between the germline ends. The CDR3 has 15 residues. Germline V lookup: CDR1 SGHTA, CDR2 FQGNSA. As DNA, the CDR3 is TGTGCCAGCAGCTTAACACTAGAGAGCACAGATACGCAGTATTTT. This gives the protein CASSLTLESTDTQYF.

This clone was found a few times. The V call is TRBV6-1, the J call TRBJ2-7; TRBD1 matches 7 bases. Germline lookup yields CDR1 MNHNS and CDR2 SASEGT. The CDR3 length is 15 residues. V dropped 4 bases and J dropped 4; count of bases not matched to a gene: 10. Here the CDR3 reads CASSGQGAYFYEQYF. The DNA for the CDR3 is TGTGCCAGCAGTGGACAGGGCGCCTACTTTTACGAGCAGTACTTC.

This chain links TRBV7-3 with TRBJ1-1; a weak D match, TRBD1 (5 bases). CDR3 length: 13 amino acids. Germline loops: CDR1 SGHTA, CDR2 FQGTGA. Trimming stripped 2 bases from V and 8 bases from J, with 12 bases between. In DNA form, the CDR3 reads TGTGCCAGCAGCTTACAGCAGGGTACCGAAGCTTTCTTT. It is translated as CASSLQQGTEAFF.

In DNA form, the CDR3 reads TGTGCCAGTAGTATCCCCGACAGGAGAGCTTCACCCCTCCACTTT. Translating gives CASSIPDRRASPLHF. This chain links TRBV19 with TRBJ1-6; TRBD1 is a possible D gene (6 bases). V lost 3 bases to trimming and J lost 9 bases, with 15 bases between them. The germline V gene encodes CDR1 LNHDA and CDR2 SQIVND (reference sequence). The CDR3 is made up of 15 amino acids.

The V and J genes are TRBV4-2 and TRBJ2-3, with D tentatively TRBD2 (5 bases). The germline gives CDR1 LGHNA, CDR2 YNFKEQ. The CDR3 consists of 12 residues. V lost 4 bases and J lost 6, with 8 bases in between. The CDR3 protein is CASSPAGDTQYF. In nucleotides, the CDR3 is TGTGCCAGCAGCCCGGCGGGCGATACGCAGTATTTT.

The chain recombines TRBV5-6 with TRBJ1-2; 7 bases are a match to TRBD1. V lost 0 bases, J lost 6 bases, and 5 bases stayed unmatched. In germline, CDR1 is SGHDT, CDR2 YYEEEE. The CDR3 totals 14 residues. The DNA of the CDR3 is TGTGCCAGCAGCTTGGGACAGGGCTCGCATGGCTACACCTTC. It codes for CASSLGQGSHGYTF.

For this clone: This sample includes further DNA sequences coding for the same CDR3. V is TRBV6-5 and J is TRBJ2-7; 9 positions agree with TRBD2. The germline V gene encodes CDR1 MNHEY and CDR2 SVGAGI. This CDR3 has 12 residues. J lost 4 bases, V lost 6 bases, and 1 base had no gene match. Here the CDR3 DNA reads TGTGCCAGCAGGGGACTAGCTTACGAGCAGTACTTC. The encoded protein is CASRGLAYEQYF.

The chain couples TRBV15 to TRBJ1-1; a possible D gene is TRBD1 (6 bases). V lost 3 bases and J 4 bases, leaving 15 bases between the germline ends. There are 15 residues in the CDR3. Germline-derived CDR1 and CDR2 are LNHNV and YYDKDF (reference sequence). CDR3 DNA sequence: TGTGCCACCAGCAGTGCGGGGGGGGGCCGCACTGAAGCTTTCTTT. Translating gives CATSSAGGGRTEAFF.

The CDR3 reads CASSRPGVGSYEQYF. Here the CDR3 DNA reads TGTGCCAGCAGCCGCCCAGGGGTGGGGTCCTACGAGCAGTACTTC. V and J are TRBV14 and TRBJ2-7, with D possibly being TRBD1 (6 bases). This CDR3 contains 15 residues. The V gene's germline CDR1 is SGHDN and CDR2 FVKESK. The V and J ends lost 4 bases and 1 base respectively, with 14 bases between them.

Here the CDR3 reads CASSNQGAGGEQYF. The CDR3 DNA reads as TGCGCCAGCAGCAATCAAGGGGCTGGGGGCGAGCAGTACTTC. The chain carries TRBV5-1 and TRBJ2-5; the D call may be TRBD1 or TRBD2 (5 bases each). The J call may be incorrect, as the DNA end agrees better with TRBJ2-7. This CDR3 has 14 amino acids. Germline lookup yields CDR1 SGHRS and CDR2 YFSETQ.

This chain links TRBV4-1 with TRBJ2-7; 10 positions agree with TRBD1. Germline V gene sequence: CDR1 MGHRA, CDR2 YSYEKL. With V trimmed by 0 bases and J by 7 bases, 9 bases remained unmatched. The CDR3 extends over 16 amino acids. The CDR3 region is CASSQETGGAGYEQYF. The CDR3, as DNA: TGCGCCAGCAGCCAAGAGACAGGGGGCGCGGGTTATGAGCAGTACTTC.

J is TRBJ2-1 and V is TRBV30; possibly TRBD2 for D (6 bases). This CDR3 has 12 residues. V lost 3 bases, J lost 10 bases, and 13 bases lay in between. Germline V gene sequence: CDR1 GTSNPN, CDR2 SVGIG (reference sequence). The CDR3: CAWSRELGEQFF. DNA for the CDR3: TGTGCCTGGAGCCGGGAGCTGGGGGAGCAGTTCTTC.

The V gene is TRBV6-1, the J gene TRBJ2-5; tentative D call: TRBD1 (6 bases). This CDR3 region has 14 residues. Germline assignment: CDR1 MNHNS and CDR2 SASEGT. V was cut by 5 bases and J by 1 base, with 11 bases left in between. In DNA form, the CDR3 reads TGTGCCAGCAGTCCAGGGACAACCCAAGAGACCCAGTACTTC. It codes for CASSPGTTQETQYF.

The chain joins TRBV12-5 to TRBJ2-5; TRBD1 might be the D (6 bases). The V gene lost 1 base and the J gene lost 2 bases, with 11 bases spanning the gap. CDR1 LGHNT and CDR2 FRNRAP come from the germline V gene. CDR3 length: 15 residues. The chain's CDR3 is CASGLGTVFQETQYF. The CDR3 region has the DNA TGTGCTAGTGGTTTGGGGACAGTTTTTCAAGAGACCCAGTACTTC.

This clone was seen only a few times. The CDR3 loop is CASSLQGMYNSPLHF. The CDR3 coding sequence is TGTGCCAGCAGCTTACAGGGGATGTATAATTCACCCCTCCACTTT. This rearrangement joins TRBV7-3 to TRBJ1-6; a possible D gene is TRBD1 (6 bases). CDR1 is SGHTA and CDR2 is FQGTGA in the germline V gene. The length of the CDR3 is 15 residues. Trimming pared 2 bases from V and 4 bases from J, leaving 9 bases between.

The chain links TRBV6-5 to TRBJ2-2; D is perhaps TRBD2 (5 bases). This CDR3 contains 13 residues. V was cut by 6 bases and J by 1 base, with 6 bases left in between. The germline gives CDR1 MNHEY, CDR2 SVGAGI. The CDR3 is CASRSGNTGELFF. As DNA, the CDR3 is TGTGCCAGCAGGAGCGGGAACACCGGGGAGCTGTTTTTT.

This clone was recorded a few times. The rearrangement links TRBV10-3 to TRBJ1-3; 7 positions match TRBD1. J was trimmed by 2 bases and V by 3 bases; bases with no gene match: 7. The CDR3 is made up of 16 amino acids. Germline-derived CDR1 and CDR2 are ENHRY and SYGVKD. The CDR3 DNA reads TGTGCCATCAGTGATCTGAATACAGGGGCTGGAAACACCATATATTTT. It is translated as CAISDLNTGAGNTIYF.

CDR3 DNA sequence: TGTGCCATCAGTCAGACAGGGCGGAACACTGAAGCTTTCTTT. Its translation: CAISQTGRNTEAFF. The J gene is TRBJ1-1, the V gene TRBV10-3; 7 nucleotides agree with TRBD1. V lost 5 bases and J lost 1; bases outside the gene matches: 4. CDR1 is ENHRY and CDR2 is SYGVKD in the germline V gene. The CDR3 length is 14 residues.

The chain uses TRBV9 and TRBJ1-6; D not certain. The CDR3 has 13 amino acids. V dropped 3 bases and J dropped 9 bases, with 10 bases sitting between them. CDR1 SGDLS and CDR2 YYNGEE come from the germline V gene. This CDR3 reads CASSAYPGSPLHF. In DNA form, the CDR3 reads TGTGCCAGCAGCGCGTATCCAGGTTCACCCCTCCACTTT. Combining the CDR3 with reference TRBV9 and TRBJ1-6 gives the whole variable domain DSGVTQTPKHLITATGQRVTLRCSPRSGDLSVYWYQQSLDQGLQFLIQYYNGEERAKGNILERFSAQQFPDLHSELNLSSLELGDSALYFCASSAYPGSPLHFGNGTRLTVT.

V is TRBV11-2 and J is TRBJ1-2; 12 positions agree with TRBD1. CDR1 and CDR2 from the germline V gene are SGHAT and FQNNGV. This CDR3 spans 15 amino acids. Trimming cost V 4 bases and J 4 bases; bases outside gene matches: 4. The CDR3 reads CASSYGTGGTYGYTF. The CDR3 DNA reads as TGTGCCAGCAGCTACGGGACAGGGGGCACCTATGGCTACACCTTC. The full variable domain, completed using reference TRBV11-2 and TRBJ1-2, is EAGVAQSPRYKIIEKRQSVAFWCNPISGHATLYWYQQILGQGPKLLIQFQNNGVVDDSQLPKDRFSAERLKGVDSTLKIQPAKLEDSAVYLCASSYGTGGTYGYTFGSGTRLTVV.

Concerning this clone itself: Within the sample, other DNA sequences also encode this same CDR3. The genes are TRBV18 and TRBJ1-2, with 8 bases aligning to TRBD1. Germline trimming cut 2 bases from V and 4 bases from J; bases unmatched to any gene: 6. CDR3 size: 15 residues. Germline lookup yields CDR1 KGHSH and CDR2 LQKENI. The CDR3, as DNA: TGTGCCAGCTCACCATCAGGACAGGGAGGCTATGGCTACACCTTC. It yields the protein CASSPSGQGGYGYTF. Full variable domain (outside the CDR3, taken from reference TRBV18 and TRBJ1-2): NAGVMQNPRHLVRRRGQEARLRCSPMKGHSHVYWYRQLPEEGLKFMVYLQKENIIDESGMPKERFSAEFPKEGPSILRIQQVVRGDSAAYFCASSPSGQGGYGYTFGSGTRLTVV.

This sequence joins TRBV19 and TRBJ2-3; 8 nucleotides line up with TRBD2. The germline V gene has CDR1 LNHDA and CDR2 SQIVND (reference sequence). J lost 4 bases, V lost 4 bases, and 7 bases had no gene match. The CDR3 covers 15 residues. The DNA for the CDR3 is TGTGCCAGTAGTACGGCCGGGGGGGGTGCAGATACGCAGTATTTT. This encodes CASSTAGGGADTQYF.

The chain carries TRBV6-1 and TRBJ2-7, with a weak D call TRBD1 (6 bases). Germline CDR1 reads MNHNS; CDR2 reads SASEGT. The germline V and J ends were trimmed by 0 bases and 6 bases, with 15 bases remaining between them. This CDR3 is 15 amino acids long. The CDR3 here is CASSEAYNRVFEQYF. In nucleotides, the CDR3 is TGTGCCAGCAGTGAAGCGTATAACAGGGTTTTCGAGCAGTACTTC.

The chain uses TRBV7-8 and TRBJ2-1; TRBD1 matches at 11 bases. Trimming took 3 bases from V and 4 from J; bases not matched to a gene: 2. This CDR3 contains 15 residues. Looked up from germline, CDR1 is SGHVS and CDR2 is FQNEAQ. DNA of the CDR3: TGTGCCAGCAGCTTCGGGACAGGGGGATACAATGAGCAGTTCTTC. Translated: CASSFGTGGYNEQFF.

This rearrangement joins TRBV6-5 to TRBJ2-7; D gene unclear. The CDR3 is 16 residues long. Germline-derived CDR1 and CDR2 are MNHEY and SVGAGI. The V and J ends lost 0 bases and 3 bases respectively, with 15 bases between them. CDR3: CASSYSSSAGDYEQYF. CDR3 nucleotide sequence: TGTGCCAGCAGTTACTCGAGTTCGGCAGGTGACTACGAGCAGTACTTC.

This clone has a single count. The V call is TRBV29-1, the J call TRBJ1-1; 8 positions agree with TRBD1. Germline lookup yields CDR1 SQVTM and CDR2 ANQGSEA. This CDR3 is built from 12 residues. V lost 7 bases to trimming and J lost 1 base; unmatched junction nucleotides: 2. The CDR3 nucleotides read TGCAGCGCCGACAGGGGGAACACTGAAGCTTTCTTT. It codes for CSADRGNTEAFF.

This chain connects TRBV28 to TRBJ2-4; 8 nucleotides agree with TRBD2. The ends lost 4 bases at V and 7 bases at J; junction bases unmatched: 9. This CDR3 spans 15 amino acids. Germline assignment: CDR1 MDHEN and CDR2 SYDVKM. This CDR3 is CASSSPGLGQNIQYF. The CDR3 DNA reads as TGTGCCAGCAGTTCCCCGGGACTAGGGCAGAACATTCAGTACTTC.